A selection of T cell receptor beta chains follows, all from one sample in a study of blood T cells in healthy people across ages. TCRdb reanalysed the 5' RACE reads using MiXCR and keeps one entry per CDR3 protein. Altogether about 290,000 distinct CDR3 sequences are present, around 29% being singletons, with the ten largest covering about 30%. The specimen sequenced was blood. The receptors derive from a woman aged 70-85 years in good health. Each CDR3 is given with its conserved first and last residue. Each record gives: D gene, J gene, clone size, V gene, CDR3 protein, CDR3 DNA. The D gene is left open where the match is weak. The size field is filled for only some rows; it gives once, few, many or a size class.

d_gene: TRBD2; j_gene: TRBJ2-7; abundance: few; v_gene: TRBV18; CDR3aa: CASSPAGTSVYEQSF; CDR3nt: TGTGCCAGCTCACCGGCCGGGACTAGCGTCTACGAGCAGTCCTTC
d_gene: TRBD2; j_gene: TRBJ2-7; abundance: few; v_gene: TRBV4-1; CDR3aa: CASSLYGTSGYEQYF; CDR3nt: TGCGCCAGCAGCCTTTACGGGACTAGCGGATACGAGCAGTACTTC
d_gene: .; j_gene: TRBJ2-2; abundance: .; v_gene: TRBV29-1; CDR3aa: CSVSGVALGPGELFF; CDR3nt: TGCAGCGTTTCCGGGGTGGCCCTAGGCCCCGGGGAGCTGTTTTTT
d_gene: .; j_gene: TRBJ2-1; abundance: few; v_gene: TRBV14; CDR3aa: CASSEGLLNEQFF; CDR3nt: TGTGCCAGCAGCGAGGGACTCCTCAATGAGCAGTTCTTC
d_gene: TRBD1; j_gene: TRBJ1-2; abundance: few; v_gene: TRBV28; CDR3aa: CASTPPGTASSRSGYTF; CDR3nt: TGTGCCAGCACTCCTCCCGGGACAGCGAGCTCGAGGAGTGGCTACACCTTC
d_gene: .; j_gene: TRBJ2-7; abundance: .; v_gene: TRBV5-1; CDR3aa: CASSSTPTTSYEQYF; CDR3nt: TGCGCCAGCAGCTCAACACCGACCACCTCCTACGAGCAGTACTTC
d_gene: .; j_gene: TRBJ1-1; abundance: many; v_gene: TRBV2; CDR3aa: CASSDTEAFF; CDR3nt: TGTGCCAGCAGTGACACTGAAGCTTTCTTT
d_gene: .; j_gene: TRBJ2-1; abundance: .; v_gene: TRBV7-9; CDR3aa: CASMESMGPTYNEQFF; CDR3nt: TGTGCCAGCATGGAGAGTATGGGGCCTACCTACAATGAGCAGTTCTTC
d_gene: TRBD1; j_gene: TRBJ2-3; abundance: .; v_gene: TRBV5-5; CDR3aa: CASSRQGAPSTDTQYF; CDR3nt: TGTGCCAGCAGCCGACAGGGAGCCCCTAGCACAGATACGCAGTATTTT
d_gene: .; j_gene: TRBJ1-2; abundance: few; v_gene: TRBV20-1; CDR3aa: CSANTDTYGYTF; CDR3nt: TGCAGTGCTAACACAGACACCTATGGCTACACCTTC
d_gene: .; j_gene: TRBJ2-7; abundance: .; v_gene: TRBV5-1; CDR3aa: CASSNPGTTYEQYF; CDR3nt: TGCGCCAGCAGCAATCCGGGAACCACTTACGAGCAGTACTTC
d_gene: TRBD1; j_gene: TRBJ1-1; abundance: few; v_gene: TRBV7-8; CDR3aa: CASSHSPQGMNTEAFF; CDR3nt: TGTGCCAGCAGCCACTCCCCACAGGGGATGAACACTGAAGCTTTCTTT
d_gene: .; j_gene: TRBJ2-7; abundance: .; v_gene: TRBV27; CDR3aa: CASSSSGREQYF; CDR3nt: TGTGCCAGCAGTTCTTCCGGCCGCGAGCAGTACTTC
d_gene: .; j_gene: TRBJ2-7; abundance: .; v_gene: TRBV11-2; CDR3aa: CASSPSRVAAYEQYF; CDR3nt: TGTGCCAGCAGCCCCTCGAGGGTAGCGGCCTACGAGCAGTACTTC
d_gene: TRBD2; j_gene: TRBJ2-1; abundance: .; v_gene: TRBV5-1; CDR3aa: CASRPGTSGSSEQFF; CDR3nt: TGCGCCAGCAGGCCCGGGACTAGCGGGAGTAGCGAGCAGTTCTTC
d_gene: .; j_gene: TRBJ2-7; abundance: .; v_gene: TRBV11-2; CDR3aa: CASSSRQDSFRYF; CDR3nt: TGTGCCAGCAGCTCCCGACAGGATAGCTTCCGGTACTTC
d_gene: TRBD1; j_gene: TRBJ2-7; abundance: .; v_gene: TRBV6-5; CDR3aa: CASSSGTGVVERYF; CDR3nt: TGTGCCAGCAGCTCCGGGACAGGGGTGGTCGAGCGGTACTTC
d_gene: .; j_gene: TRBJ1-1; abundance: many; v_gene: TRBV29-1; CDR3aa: CSVISRTNTEAFF; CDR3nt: TGCAGCGTTATTTCCAGGACGAACACTGAAGCTTTCTTT
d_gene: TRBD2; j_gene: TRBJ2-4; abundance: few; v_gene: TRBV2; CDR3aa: CAGEREGPAKNIQYF; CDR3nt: TGTGCCGGCGAGCGGGAGGGCCCTGCCAAAAACATTCAGTACTTC
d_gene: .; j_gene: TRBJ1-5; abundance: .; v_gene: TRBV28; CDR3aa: CASKSGVYSNQPQHF; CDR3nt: TGTGCCAGCAAGAGTGGCGTTTATAGCAATCAGCCCCAGCATTTT
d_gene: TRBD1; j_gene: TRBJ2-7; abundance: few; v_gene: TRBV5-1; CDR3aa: CASSPEGGFSYEQYF; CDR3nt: TGCGCCAGCAGCCCGGAAGGGGGCTTCTCCTACGAGCAGTACTTC
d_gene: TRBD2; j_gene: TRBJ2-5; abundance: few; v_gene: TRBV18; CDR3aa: CASSNHIGTSGQETQYF; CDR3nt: TGTGCCAGCTCAAACCACATCGGGACTAGCGGCCAAGAGACCCAGTACTTC
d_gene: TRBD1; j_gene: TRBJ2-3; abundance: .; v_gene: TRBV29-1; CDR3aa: CSELQGGEDTQYF; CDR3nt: TGCAGCGAACTACAGGGGGGAGAAGATACGCAGTATTTT
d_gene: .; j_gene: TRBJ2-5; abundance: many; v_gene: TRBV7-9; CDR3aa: CASNRPGKGQETQYF; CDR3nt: TGTGCCAGCAACCGACCGGGGAAAGGACAAGAGACCCAGTACTTC
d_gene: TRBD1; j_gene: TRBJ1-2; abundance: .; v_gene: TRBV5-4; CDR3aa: CASSPGDRDQVLRHGYTF; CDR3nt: TGTGCCAGCAGCCCAGGAGACAGGGACCAGGTGTTACGACATGGCTACACCTTC
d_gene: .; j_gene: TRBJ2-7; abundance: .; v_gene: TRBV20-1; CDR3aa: CSAFGTSEQYF; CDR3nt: TGCAGTGCTTTCGGGACATCCGAGCAGTACTTC
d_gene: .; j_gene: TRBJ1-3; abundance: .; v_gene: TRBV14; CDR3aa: CASSQAIHGSGNTIYF; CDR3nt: TGTGCCAGCAGCCAAGCCATACACGGCTCTGGAAACACCATATATTTT
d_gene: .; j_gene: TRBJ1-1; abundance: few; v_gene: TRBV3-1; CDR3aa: CASSLSDAEAFF; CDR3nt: TGTGCCAGCAGCCTCAGTGATGCGGAAGCTTTCTTT
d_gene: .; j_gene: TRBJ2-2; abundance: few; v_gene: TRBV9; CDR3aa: CASSVLEQGRGKNTGELFF; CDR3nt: TGTGCCAGCAGCGTACTGGAACAGGGAAGAGGAAAGAACACCGGGGAGCTGTTTTTT
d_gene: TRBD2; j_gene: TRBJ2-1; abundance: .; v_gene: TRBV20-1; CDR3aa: CSARGVAGGEQFF; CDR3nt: TGCAGTGCTAGGGGGGTAGCGGGAGGTGAGCAGTTCTTC